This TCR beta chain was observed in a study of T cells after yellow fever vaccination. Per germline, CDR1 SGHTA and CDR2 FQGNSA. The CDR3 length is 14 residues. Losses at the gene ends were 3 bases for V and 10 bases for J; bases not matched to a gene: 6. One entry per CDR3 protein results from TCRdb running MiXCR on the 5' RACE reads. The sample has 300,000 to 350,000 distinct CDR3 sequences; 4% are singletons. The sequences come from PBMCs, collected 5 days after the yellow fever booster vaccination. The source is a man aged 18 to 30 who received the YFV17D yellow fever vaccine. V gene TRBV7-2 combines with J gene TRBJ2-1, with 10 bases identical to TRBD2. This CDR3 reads CASSFVLAGQEQFF. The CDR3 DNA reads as TGTGCCAGCAGCTTCGTACTAGCGGGGCAGGAGCAGTTCTTC.